Listed below are T cell receptor beta chains from one sample, sequenced in a study of cytomegalovirus exposure and HLA in healthy donors. Profiled with immunoSEQ multiplex PCR; TCRdb holds only in-frame clones, not every one. The table shows about 41,000 clones, with roughly 80% occurring only once. The sample consisted of PBMCs. All receptors come from a man in his fifties or sixties in good health and CMV-seronegative. CDR3s include the opening cysteine and the closing phenylalanine or tryptophan. The order of the fields is clone size, D gene, V gene, J gene, CDR3 DNA, CDR3 protein. D genes are given only for firm matches. Size is stated for part of the rows, as once, few or many counts, or as a class when the clone is expanded.

clone_size: few
d_call: TRBD2
v_call: TRBV10-3
j_call: TRBJ2-3
cdr3_nt: TGTGCCATCAGCGGACGGGGACTAGCCGGCACAGATACGCAGTATTTT
cdr3_aa: CAISGRGLAGTDTQYF

clone_size: .
d_call: .
v_call: TRBV2
j_call: TRBJ2-5
cdr3_nt: TGTGCCAGCAGTTCCAGGGCTTTAGAGACCCAGTACTTC
cdr3_aa: CASSSRALETQYF

clone_size: .
d_call: .
v_call: TRBV28
j_call: TRBJ2-7
cdr3_nt: TGTGCCAGCAGTTTATATGGGGGCGGGAGCCTCTACGAGCAGTACTTC
cdr3_aa: CASSLYGGGSLYEQYF

clone_size: once
d_call: TRBD1
v_call: TRBV9
j_call: TRBJ1-2
cdr3_nt: TGTGCCAGCAGCCCCCCCCGGGACAGGGGGAAGGACTATGGCTACACCTTC
cdr3_aa: CASSPPRDRGKDYGYTF

clone_size: .
d_call: .
v_call: TRBV19
j_call: TRBJ2-1
cdr3_nt: TGTGCCAGTAGTATGGCAGGGGCCCCCTACAATGAGCAGTTCTTC
cdr3_aa: CASSMAGAPYNEQFF

clone_size: .
d_call: TRBD1
v_call: TRBV28
j_call: TRBJ2-7
cdr3_nt: TGTGCCAGCAGGTGGACAGGGGGCTTCTACGAGCAGTACTTC
cdr3_aa: CASRWTGGFYEQYF

clone_size: .
d_call: .
v_call: TRBV2
j_call: TRBJ1-4
cdr3_nt: TGTGCCAGCAGTGCACAGGGAGGGGCGGGTGAAAAACTGTTTTTT
cdr3_aa: CASSAQGGAGEKLFF

clone_size: .
d_call: .
v_call: TRBV6-5
j_call: TRBJ1-2
cdr3_nt: TGTGCCAGCAGCAGCGACAGGAACTATGGCTACACCTTC
cdr3_aa: CASSSDRNYGYTF

clone_size: few
d_call: TRBD2
v_call: TRBV6-4
j_call: TRBJ2-3
cdr3_nt: TGTGCCAGCAGTGACTCGAGCGGGGGGGCAGATACGCAGTATTTT
cdr3_aa: CASSDSSGGADTQYF

clone_size: few
d_call: TRBD1
v_call: TRBV7-2
j_call: TRBJ2-3
cdr3_nt: TGTGCCAGCAGACAACGGACAGGAAGCACAGATACGCAGTATTTT
cdr3_aa: CASRQRTGSTDTQYF

clone_size: .
d_call: TRBD2
v_call: TRBV7-9
j_call: TRBJ2-7
cdr3_nt: TGTGCCAGCAGCCCACCCGGACTAGCGGGGAAGGACTTC
cdr3_aa: CASSPPGLAGKDF

clone_size: few
d_call: .
v_call: TRBV5-6
j_call: TRBJ2-3
cdr3_nt: TGTGCCAGCAGCTACAGGGTAGGCAGAGTAGATACGCAGTATTTT
cdr3_aa: CASSYRVGRVDTQYF

clone_size: .
d_call: .
v_call: TRBV5-8
j_call: TRBJ2-7
cdr3_nt: TGTGCCAATGATACAGGGATCGGCGAGCAGTACTTC
cdr3_aa: CANDTGIGEQYF

clone_size: .
d_call: TRBD2
v_call: TRBV10-3
j_call: TRBJ2-1
cdr3_nt: TGTGCCATCAGTGTAAGGCTAGCGGGAGACGGGGGGCCGGGCAATGAGCAGTTCTTC
cdr3_aa: CAISVRLAGDGGPGNEQFF

clone_size: once
d_call: .
v_call: TRBV18
j_call: TRBJ1-4
cdr3_nt: TGTGCCAGCTCACGCCTGCAGGGGACGGATGAAAAACTGTTTTTT
cdr3_aa: CASSRLQGTDEKLFF

clone_size: .
d_call: .
v_call: TRBV18
j_call: TRBJ1-1
cdr3_nt: TGTGCCAGCTCACCAAGAGGCGGGGCAGCTTTCTTT
cdr3_aa: CASSPRGGAAFF

clone_size: .
d_call: .
v_call: TRBV28
j_call: TRBJ2-3
cdr3_nt: TGTGCCAGCAGCTCCGGGGCAGATACGCAGTATTTT
cdr3_aa: CASSSGADTQYF

clone_size: .
d_call: .
v_call: TRBV19
j_call: TRBJ1-1
cdr3_nt: TGTGCCAGTAGTACTTACAGGAACACTGAAGCTTTCTTT
cdr3_aa: CASSTYRNTEAFF

clone_size: .
d_call: TRBD2
v_call: TRBV19
j_call: TRBJ2-1
cdr3_nt: TGTGCCAGTAACAGCGGGGGGGGGTACAATGAGCAGTTCTTC
cdr3_aa: CASNSGGGYNEQFF

clone_size: .
d_call: .
v_call: TRBV29-1
j_call: TRBJ2-1
cdr3_nt: TGCAGCGTTTATAATAGACAGGCTTCCTACAATGAGCAGTTCTTC
cdr3_aa: CSVYNRQASYNEQFF

clone_size: .
d_call: .
v_call: TRBV30
j_call: TRBJ1-4
cdr3_nt: TGTGCCTGGAGTGCAGGGTTTGCAACTAATGAAAAACTGTTTTTT
cdr3_aa: CAWSAGFATNEKLFF

clone_size: .
d_call: .
v_call: TRBV11-2
j_call: TRBJ1-2
cdr3_nt: TGTGCCAGCAGCTTAGATCGCCGGGGGAGGATGAATGGCTACACCTTC
cdr3_aa: CASSLDRRGRMNGYTF

clone_size: few
d_call: TRBD1
v_call: TRBV2
j_call: TRBJ2-7
cdr3_nt: TGTGCCAGCAGATCCGGGACAGGGGCGTACCACGAGCAGTACTTC
cdr3_aa: CASRSGTGAYHEQYF

clone_size: once
d_call: TRBD1
v_call: TRBV11-2
j_call: TRBJ1-3
cdr3_nt: TGTGCCAGCAGCACGGGACAGCCCTCCTCTGGAAACACCATATATTTT
cdr3_aa: CASSTGQPSSGNTIYF

clone_size: once
d_call: TRBD2
v_call: TRBV18
j_call: TRBJ2-7
cdr3_nt: TGTGCCAGCTCACCGCAGCGGGAGCTTTACGAGCAGTACTTC
cdr3_aa: CASSPQRELYEQYF

clone_size: .
d_call: .
v_call: TRBV15
j_call: TRBJ2-7
cdr3_nt: TGTGCCACCAGCAGGCCAGGGCGCTCCTACGAGCAGTACTTC
cdr3_aa: CATSRPGRSYEQYF

clone_size: .
d_call: TRBD1
v_call: TRBV27
j_call: TRBJ1-2
cdr3_nt: TGTGCCAGCAGTTTAAGGACAGGGGATCTCTATGGCTACACCTTC
cdr3_aa: CASSLRTGDLYGYTF

clone_size: .
d_call: TRBD2
v_call: TRBV7-8
j_call: TRBJ2-7
cdr3_nt: TGTGCCAGCAGCTTTGCGGCGGGAGGGAACGAGCAGTACTTC
cdr3_aa: CASSFAAGGNEQYF

clone_size: few
d_call: .
v_call: TRBV2
j_call: TRBJ1-1
cdr3_nt: TGTGCCAGCAACTATGAGAACACTGAAGCTTTCTTT
cdr3_aa: CASNYENTEAFF

clone_size: .
d_call: TRBD1
v_call: TRBV5-1
j_call: TRBJ1-2
cdr3_nt: TGCGCCAGCAGCGTACCGGGACAGGGCCGTGTCTACACCTTC
cdr3_aa: CASSVPGQGRVYTF

clone_size: .
d_call: .
v_call: TRBV5-6
j_call: TRBJ2-7
cdr3_nt: TGTGCCAGCAGCTTGGGAGCCTACGAGCAGTACTTC
cdr3_aa: CASSLGAYEQYF

clone_size: .
d_call: TRBD2
v_call: TRBV11-2
j_call: TRBJ2-3
cdr3_nt: TGTGCCAGCGGCGGGGGGCTTAGCACAGATACGCAGTATTTT
cdr3_aa: CASGGGLSTDTQYF

clone_size: few
d_call: TRBD2
v_call: TRBV4-2
j_call: TRBJ2-1
cdr3_nt: TGTGCCAGCAGCCAGGACGATACTAGCGGGAGTTCCGATGAGCAGTTCTTC
cdr3_aa: CASSQDDTSGSSDEQFF

clone_size: .
d_call: .
v_call: TRBV9
j_call: TRBJ2-4
cdr3_nt: TGTGCCAGCAGCGTAGTGCGGGGAGTAGCCAAAAACATTCAGTACTTC
cdr3_aa: CASSVVRGVAKNIQYF

clone_size: .
d_call: .
v_call: TRBV5-1
j_call: TRBJ1-1
cdr3_nt: TGCGCCAGCAGCAGAGACAGGATGAACACTGAAGCTTTCTTT
cdr3_aa: CASSRDRMNTEAFF

clone_size: .
d_call: TRBD2
v_call: TRBV10-3
j_call: TRBJ2-7
cdr3_nt: TGTGCCATCAGTGAGTCGCGGGGAGTTGGAGCGGGACTTCCAAACTACGAGCAGTACTTC
cdr3_aa: CAISESRGVGAGLPNYEQYF

clone_size: .
d_call: TRBD2
v_call: TRBV30
j_call: TRBJ2-5
cdr3_nt: TGTGCCTGGAGTGTCGGGCTAGCGGGGTGGCAAGAGACCCAGTACTTC
cdr3_aa: CAWSVGLAGWQETQYF

clone_size: .
d_call: .
v_call: TRBV23-1
j_call: TRBJ1-5
cdr3_nt: TGCGCCAGCAGCCTGACCCGCTACCACAGGCGCGATCAGCCCCAGCATTTT
cdr3_aa: CASSLTRYHRRDQPQHF

clone_size: .
d_call: .
v_call: TRBV25-1
j_call: TRBJ2-5
cdr3_nt: TGTGCCAGCAGTGAATTTGCGGACAAAGAGACCCAGTACTTC
cdr3_aa: CASSEFADKETQYF

clone_size: .
d_call: TRBD2
v_call: TRBV4-3
j_call: TRBJ2-7
cdr3_nt: TGCGCCAGCAGCCAAGTTGGCGGGAGGTCCTACGAGCAGTACTTC
cdr3_aa: CASSQVGGRSYEQYF

clone_size: .
d_call: .
v_call: TRBV13
j_call: TRBJ2-7
cdr3_nt: TGTGCCAGCAGCTTAGCAGGGGCGATCTACGAGCAGTACTTC
cdr3_aa: CASSLAGAIYEQYF

clone_size: .
d_call: .
v_call: TRBV4-3
j_call: TRBJ2-7
cdr3_nt: TGCGCCAGCAGCCAAGATAGGGGGAGCTACGAGCAGTACTTC
cdr3_aa: CASSQDRGSYEQYF

clone_size: .
d_call: TRBD1
v_call: TRBV6-5
j_call: TRBJ1-6
cdr3_nt: TGTGCCAGCAGTTCCTCCTTCTGGACAGGGGCCTCACCCCTCCACTTT
cdr3_aa: CASSSSFWTGASPLHF

clone_size: .
d_call: .
v_call: TRBV27
j_call: TRBJ1-2
cdr3_nt: TGTGCCAGCAGTTCCCTACGAAACTATGGCTACACCTTC
cdr3_aa: CASSSLRNYGYTF

clone_size: .
d_call: TRBD1
v_call: TRBV25-1
j_call: TRBJ1-2
cdr3_nt: TGTGCCAGCTCAAAAACAGGGGACGGCGGCTACACCTTC
cdr3_aa: CASSKTGDGGYTF

clone_size: .
d_call: TRBD2
v_call: TRBV6-5
j_call: TRBJ2-2
cdr3_nt: TGTGCCAGCAGTTACCCACGGGGGGGCGGCGGGGAGCTGTTTTTT
cdr3_aa: CASSYPRGGGGELFF

clone_size: .
d_call: .
v_call: TRBV7-9
j_call: TRBJ1-1
cdr3_nt: TGTGCCAGCAGCTTTCTATCTTGGGGGGGCACTGAAGCTTTCTTT
cdr3_aa: CASSFLSWGGTEAFF

clone_size: .
d_call: TRBD2
v_call: TRBV29-1
j_call: TRBJ2-1
cdr3_nt: TGCAGCGTTGAATCTGGTAGCGGGAGCACCTACAATGAGCAGTTCTTC
cdr3_aa: CSVESGSGSTYNEQFF

clone_size: .
d_call: .
v_call: TRBV19
j_call: TRBJ1-5
cdr3_nt: TGTGCCAGTAGTATAAGGGCGGAGGAGAACAATCAGCCCCAGCATTTT
cdr3_aa: CASSIRAEENNQPQHF

clone_size: .
d_call: TRBD2
v_call: TRBV29-1
j_call: TRBJ2-4
cdr3_nt: TGCAGCGTTTCCGGGACTATCGTTCAGTACTTC
cdr3_aa: CSVSGTIVQYF